What follows are 17 T cell receptor beta chains derived from one specimen sequenced in a study of a mutant IDH1 vaccine in newly diagnosed glioma. The time point denotes: week 5, during vaccination. Each dose of the vaccine consisted of 300 ug of mutant IDH1 20-mer peptide, with topical imiquimod. Only in-frame clones appear in the TCRdb table, and some are missing; sequencing was by immunoSEQ multiplex PCR. The sample has about 38,000 clones, more than 75% seen once. These receptors' antigens are unknown. The material was PBMCs, obtained from a glioma patient whose treatment included an IDH1 peptide vaccine. Receptors originate from a man aged 35 to 55 with glioma.

The chain recombines TRBV30 with TRBJ1-4; D unresolved. V lost 1 base and J lost 0, with 0 bases in between. Germline V lookup: CDR1 GTSNPN, CDR2 SVGIG (reference sequence). The CDR3 is 12 residues long. The CDR3 DNA reads TGTGCCTGGAGTGCAACTAATGAAAAACTGTTTTTT. Amino acids: CAWSATNEKLFF.

The chain has TRBV7-9 and TRBJ1-2, with D possibly being TRBD1 (6 bases). Germline CDR1 reads SEHNR; CDR2 reads FQNEAQ (reference sequence). V was cut by 8 bases and J by 4 bases, with 14 bases left in between. This CDR3 has 13 residues. The CDR3, as DNA: TGTGCCAGCGACCCGGGGGGCCCCTATGGCTACACCTTC. It encodes CASDPGGPYGYTF.

CDR3 bases: TGCGCCAGCAGCCCCGGGACAGGGGGCAATCGAGCCTACACCTTC. This translates into CASSPGTGGNRAYTF. This sequence joins TRBV5-1 and TRBJ1-2, with 12 bases fitting TRBD1. In germline, CDR1 is SGHRS, CDR2 YFSETQ. Germline trimming cut 4 bases from V and 10 bases from J; bases unmatched to any gene: 11. This CDR3 region has 15 residues.

The genes are TRBV30 and TRBJ1-2; TRBD1 agrees at 8 bases. The CDR3 loop spans 15 amino acids. Germline V lookup: CDR1 GTSNPN, CDR2 SVGIG (reference sequence). The V segment lost 3 bases and the J segment 6 bases; nucleotides outside the gene matches: 12. CDR3 nucleotide sequence: TGTGCCTGGAGCTCCGGGACAGGTCCGGGTGATGGCTACACCTTC. It yields the protein CAWSSGTGPGDGYTF.

The chain employs TRBV2 and TRBJ2-2, with TRBD2 matching over 8 bases. Trimming took 7 bases from V and 5 from J; bases not matched to a gene: 6. Germline V lookup: CDR1 SNHLY, CDR2 FYNNEI. The CDR3 has 14 residues. DNA of the CDR3: TGTGCCAGCAAGCCCGGGGGGGTAACCGGGGAGCTGTTTTTT. Its protein is CASKPGGVTGELFF.

V is TRBV4-1 and J is TRBJ2-6; D is perhaps TRBD2 (6 bases). In germline, CDR1 is MGHRA, CDR2 YSYEKL. The CDR3 has 17 residues. Trimming removed 1 base from V and 0 bases from J, with 10 bases in between. CDR3 loop: CASSQGRGGSGANVLTF. In DNA, the CDR3 is TGCGCCAGCAGCCAAGGCCGGGGAGGCTCTGGGGCCAACGTCCTGACTTTC.

The chain uses TRBV5-8 and TRBJ2-7; no reliable D call. Trimming left V 0 bases short and J 1 base short, with 5 bases between. Germline CDR1 reads SGHTS; CDR2 reads YDEGEE. The CDR3 loop spans 13 amino acids. CDR3 residues: CASSLVQSYEQYF. The CDR3, as DNA: TGTGCCAGCAGCTTGGTACAGTCCTACGAGCAGTACTTC.

This clone was found a few times. The chain is built from TRBV30 and TRBJ1-5, with D hard to call. CDR1 is GTSNPN, CDR2 SVGIG, per germline (reference sequence). V lost 1 base and J lost 3, with 13 bases in between. The CDR3 is 15 residues long. In DNA, the CDR3 is TGTGCCTGGAGTGCCCAAGGGAGGATCAATCAGCCCCAGCATTTT. Its translation: CAWSAQGRINQPQHF. Looking up the rest from reference TRBV30 and TRBJ1-5 gives the full variable domain: SQTIHQWPATLVQPVGSPLSLECTVEGTSNPNLYWYRQAAGRGLQLLFYSVGIGQISSEVPQNLSASRPQDRQFILSSKKLLLSDSGFYLCAWSAQGRINQPQHFGDGTRLSIL.

The V and J genes are TRBV7-2 and TRBJ2-3; D is ambiguous. This CDR3 contains 15 residues. Germline values: CDR1 SGHTA, CDR2 FQGNSA. Trimming cost V 2 bases and J 4 bases, with 13 bases left between them. The CDR3 is CASSLQPLGADTQYF. The CDR3 DNA reads TGTGCCAGCAGCTTACAACCCCTAGGAGCAGATACGCAGTATTTT.

This chain joins TRBV7-8 and TRBJ2-6; D might be TRBD1 or TRBD2, each matching 5 bases. The CDR3 has 18 residues. Trimming took 2 bases from V and 2 from J, leaving 16 bases between them. Germline CDR1 SGHVS, CDR2 FQNEAQ. The DNA for the CDR3 is TGTGCCAGCAGCTTATATTCAAAGGGGCGGGCTGGGGCCAACGTCCTGACTTTC. This codes for CASSLYSKGRAGANVLTF.

The chain employs TRBV6-1 and TRBJ1-2; D gene unclear. The CDR3 is 13 residues long. Trimming removed 6 bases at V and 7 bases at J, with 15 bases between. The V gene's germline CDR1 is MNHNS and CDR2 SASEGT. The CDR3 reads CASSELGGSGYTF. The CDR3, as DNA: TGTGCCAGCAGCGAGTTAGGTGGCTCTGGCTACACCTTC.

This sequence joins TRBV7-8 and TRBJ2-7; 8 nucleotides align to TRBD2. The junction had 12 bases not matched to a gene; V was cut back by 3 bases and J by 5 bases. CDR1 SGHVS and CDR2 FQNEAQ come from the germline V gene. The CDR3 is 16 residues long. In DNA, the CDR3 is TGTGCCAGCAGCTTTCGGCGGGGGGTGTCTTCCCACGAGCAGTACTTC. This sequence encodes CASSFRRGVSSHEQYF. The full variable domain, rest sourced from reference TRBV7-8 and TRBJ2-7, is GAGVSQSPRYKVAKRGQDVALRCDPISGHVSLFWYQQALGQGPEFLTYFQNEAQLDKSGLPSDRFFAERPEGSVSTLKIQRTQQEDSAVYLCASSFRRGVSSHEQYFGPGTRLTVT.

This chain connects TRBV5-4 to TRBJ1-2; D call uncertain. This CDR3 is 13 amino acids long. The germline V and J ends were trimmed by 4 bases and 7 bases, with 14 bases remaining between them. CDR1 is SGHNT, CDR2 YYREEE, per germline (reference sequence). The CDR3 sequence: CASSAPGGGGYTF. CDR3 nucleotides: TGTGCCAGCAGCGCGCCGGGCGGAGGTGGCTACACCTTC.

This rearrangement joins TRBV14 to TRBJ1-2; no clear D. CDR1 is SGHDN and CDR2 is FVKESK in the germline V gene. The length of the CDR3 is 13 residues. V lost 1 base and J lost 8, with 11 bases in between. CDR3 in amino acids: CASSQGLGRGYTF. The CDR3 DNA sequence: TGTGCCAGCAGCCAAGGGTTGGGTCGAGGCTACACCTTC.

The V and J genes are TRBV4-1 and TRBJ1-2; D perhaps matches TRBD1 (6 bases). V was pared by 0 bases and J by 7 bases, with 15 bases between. CDR1 is MGHRA, CDR2 YSYEKL, per germline. This CDR3 contains 15 residues. CDR3 nucleotides: TGCGCCAGCAGCCAAGAACTCAACAGGGTCTTTGGCTACACCTTC. This gives the protein CASSQELNRVFGYTF.

The rearrangement joins TRBV14 to TRBJ2-7, with unresolved D. Germline assignment: CDR1 SGHDN and CDR2 FVKESK. V was trimmed by 8 bases and J by 0 bases, leaving 8 bases between them. The CDR3 sequence is 12 residues long. CDR3 bases: TGTGCCAGCGGCAAAATCTCCTACGAGCAGTACTTC. Its translation: CASGKISYEQYF.

This chain links TRBV5-1 with TRBJ1-2, with TRBD1 identical over 8 bases. Germline V gives CDR1 SGHRS, CDR2 YFSETQ. The V and J ends lost 1 base and 4 bases, in that order; junction bases with no gene match: 3. The CDR3 extends over 14 amino acids. The DNA of the CDR3 is TGCGCCAGCAGCTTGAAGGACAGGGCCTATGGCTACACCTTC. It yields the protein CASSLKDRAYGYTF. Full variable domain (outside the CDR3, taken from reference TRBV5-1 and TRBJ1-2): KAGVTQTPRYLIKTRGQQVTLSCSPISGHRSVSWYQQTPGQGLQFLFEYFSETQRNKGNFPGRFSGRQFSNSRSEMNVSTLELGDSALYLCASSLKDRAYGYTFGSGTRLTVV.